A selection of T cell receptor beta chains follows, all from one sample in a study of blood T cell repertoires in COVID-19. Data came from immunoSEQ multiplex PCR; TCRdb stores just in-frame clones and leaves some out. The sample shows a few hundred thousand clones, around nine tenths of them seen only once. The sample was peripheral blood. The origin of the receptors is a man older than 75 with acute or convalescent COVID-19. Each CDR3 is given with its conserved first and last residue. The order of the fields is CDR3 protein, V gene, J gene.

CASSPKRNVGYNEQFF	TRBV3-1/TRBV3-2	TRBJ2-1
CASSSPFSRGEETQYF	TRBV6-2/TRBV6-3	TRBJ2-5
CASSQVLLPTGELFF	TRBV14	TRBJ2-2
CASSPAGLNYGYTF	TRBV19	TRBJ1-2
CASSLGDWNEQFF	TRBV11-3	TRBJ2-1
CASSGCRDGSCGGQFF	TRBV27	TRBJ2-1
CASSYGLAGGVGETQYF	TRBV6-2/TRBV6-3	TRBJ2-5
CASSASGGAGGMDTQYF	TRBV6-2/TRBV6-3	TRBJ2-3
CASTEGPGLHSPLHF	TRBV19	TRBJ1-6
CAIIYRDSIPVGELFF	TRBV24-1	TRBJ2-2
CASTVSRDRDGKLFF	TRBV6-5	TRBJ1-4
CASSPQFQGSEQFF	TRBV4-1	TRBJ2-1
CATSVGGSRNEQFF	TRBV19	TRBJ2-1
CASRGGTSTDTQYF	TRBV2	TRBJ2-3
CASNSFPYEQYF	TRBV6-5	TRBJ2-7
CASSAQGYEQFF	TRBV7-9	TRBJ2-1
CASSLGAGAYEQYF	TRBV5-1	TRBJ2-7
CASSVESRGTEAFF	TRBV9	TRBJ1-1
CASSRGDTDTQYF	TRBV11-2	TRBJ2-3
CASSPRGNQPQHF	TRBV6-5	TRBJ1-5
CASSLGANLLQETQYF	TRBV5-1	TRBJ2-5
CASSEAGTNEKLFF	TRBV2	TRBJ1-4
CASSYQTGKETQYF	TRBV4-2	TRBJ2-5
CASVRNLNTGELFF	TRBV2	TRBJ2-2
CSASLLAGGLNTQYF	TRBV20-1	TRBJ2-3
CASSLALAGNNEQFF	TRBV11-3	TRBJ2-1
CASSGQGAYGYTF	TRBV5-1	TRBJ1-2
CASSQVGLAGGNEQFF	TRBV3-1/TRBV3-2	TRBJ2-1
CASSQDYTEAFF	TRBV3-1/TRBV3-2	TRBJ1-1
CSVVTGDNTEAFF	TRBV29-1	TRBJ1-1
CASSSTVNQETQYF	TRBV5-1	TRBJ2-5
CASSFNSNQPQHF	TRBV7-8	TRBJ1-5
CASSLTSGRGVSYEQYF	TRBV5-1	TRBJ2-7
CASSISGRAYEQYF	TRBV19	TRBJ2-7
CASSYPDRPNTEAFF	TRBV6-5	TRBJ1-1
CASSQGQADEKLFF	TRBV4-1	TRBJ1-4
CASSLKLSGPQHF	TRBV28	TRBJ1-5
CASSDRISVPLTNEKLFF	TRBV2	TRBJ1-4
CASSARDLASEDTQYF	TRBV2	TRBJ2-3
CASRDAGTAYGYTF	TRBV6-5	TRBJ1-2
CASSLAAGGFDTQYF	TRBV5-4	TRBJ2-3
CASSLPVASGSHEQYF	TRBV7-9	TRBJ2-7
CASSPPPARGNGYTF	TRBV18	TRBJ1-2